This T cell receptor (beta chain) stems from a study of Ad26.COV2.S vaccination and SARS-CoV-2 variants. Study results and caveats: Reportedly, spike-specific CD8+ and CD4+ T cell responses achieved substantial breadth once vaccination had taken place.

V lost 5 bases, J lost 0 bases, and 17 bases lay in between. Germline V CDR1 and CDR2: SGHNT, YENEEA. The CDR3 loop spans 16 amino acids. The repertoire was sequenced with immunoSEQ multiplex PCR; TCRdb's copy has only in-frame clones and lacks some. This sample has around 300,000 clones, with about nine tenths found just once. Of note for this clone: Its matching antigen is unknown.

Stated treatment: roughly 19 received Ad26.COV2.S at low or high dose, single or two shots; several received placebo; per-sample allocation not given. Repertoires come from day 63 after the first vaccine or placebo injection. The TCR comes from a person aged 18-60 years who received the Ad26.COV2.S COVID-19 vaccine or a placebo. The sequencing here drew on peripheral blood, taken in a trial of Ad26.COV2.S vaccine versus placebo. This chain links TRBV11-3 with TRBJ2-7; D is ambiguous. CDR3 sequence: CASSNIRVSSSYEQYF. Written as DNA, the CDR3 is TGTGCCAGCAGCAATATTAGGGTTTCCAGCTCCTACGAGCAGTACTTC. The full variable domain, with the rest looked up from reference TRBV11-3 and TRBJ2-7, is EAGVVQSPRYKIIEKKQPVAFWCNPISGHNTLYWYLQNLGQGPELLIRYENEEAVDDSQLPKDRFSAERLKGVDSTLKIQPAELGDSAVYLCASSNIRVSSSYEQYFGPGTRLTVT.